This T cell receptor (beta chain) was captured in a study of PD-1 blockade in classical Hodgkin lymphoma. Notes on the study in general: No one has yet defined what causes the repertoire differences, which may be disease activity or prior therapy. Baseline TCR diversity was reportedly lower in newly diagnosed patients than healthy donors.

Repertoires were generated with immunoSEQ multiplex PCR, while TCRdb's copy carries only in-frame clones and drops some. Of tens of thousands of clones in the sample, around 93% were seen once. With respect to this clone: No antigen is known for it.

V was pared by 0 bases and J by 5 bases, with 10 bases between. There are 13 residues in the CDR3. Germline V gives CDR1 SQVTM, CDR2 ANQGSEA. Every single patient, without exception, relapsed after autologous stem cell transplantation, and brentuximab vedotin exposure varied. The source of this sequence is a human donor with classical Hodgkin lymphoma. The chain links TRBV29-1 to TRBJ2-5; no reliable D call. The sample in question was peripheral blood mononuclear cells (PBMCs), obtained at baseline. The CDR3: CSVEEEAPETQYF. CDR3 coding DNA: TGCAGCGTTGAAGAGGAAGCTCCGGAGACCCAGTACTTC. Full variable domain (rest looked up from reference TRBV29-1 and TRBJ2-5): SAVISQKPSRDICQRGTSLTIQCQVDSQVTMMFWYRQQPGQSLTLIATANQGSEATYESGFVIDKFPISRPNLTFSTLTVSNMSPEDSSIYLCSVEEEAPETQYFGPGTRLLVL.